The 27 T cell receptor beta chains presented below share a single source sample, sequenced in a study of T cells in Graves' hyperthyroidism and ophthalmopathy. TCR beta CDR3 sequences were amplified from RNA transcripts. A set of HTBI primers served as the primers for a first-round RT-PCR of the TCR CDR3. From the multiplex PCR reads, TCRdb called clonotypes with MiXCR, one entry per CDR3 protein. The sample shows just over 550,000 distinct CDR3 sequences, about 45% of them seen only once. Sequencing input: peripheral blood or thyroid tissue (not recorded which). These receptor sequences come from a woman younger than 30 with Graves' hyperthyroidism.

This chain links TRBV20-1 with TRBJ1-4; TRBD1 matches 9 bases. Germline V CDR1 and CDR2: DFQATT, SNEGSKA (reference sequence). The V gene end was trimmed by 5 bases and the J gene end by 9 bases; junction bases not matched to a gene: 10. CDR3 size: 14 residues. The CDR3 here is CSAGDRAKRKKLFF. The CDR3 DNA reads TGCAGTGCTGGGGACAGGGCCAAGAGAAAAAAACTGTTTTTT.

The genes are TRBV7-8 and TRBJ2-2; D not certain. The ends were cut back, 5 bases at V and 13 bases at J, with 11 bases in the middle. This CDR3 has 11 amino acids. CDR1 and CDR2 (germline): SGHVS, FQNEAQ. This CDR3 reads CASSLPAGLFF. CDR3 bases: TGTGCCAGCAGCCTTCCGGCAGGGCTGTTTTTT. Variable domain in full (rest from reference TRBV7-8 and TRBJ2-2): GAGVSQSPRYKVAKRGQDVALRCDPISGHVSLFWYQQALGQGPEFLTYFQNEAQLDKSGLPSDRFFAERPEGSVSTLKIQRTQQEDSAVYLCASSLPAGLFFGEGSRLTVL.

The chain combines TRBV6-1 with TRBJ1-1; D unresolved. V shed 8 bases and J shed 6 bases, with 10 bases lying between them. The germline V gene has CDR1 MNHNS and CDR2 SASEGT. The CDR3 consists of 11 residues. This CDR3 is CASRVMSEAFF. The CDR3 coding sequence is TGTGCCAGCCGGGTTATGTCTGAAGCTTTCTTT.

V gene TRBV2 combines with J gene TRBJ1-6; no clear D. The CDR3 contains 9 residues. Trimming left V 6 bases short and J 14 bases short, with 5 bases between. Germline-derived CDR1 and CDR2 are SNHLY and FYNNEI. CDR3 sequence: CASRPSLHF. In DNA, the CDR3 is TGTGCCAGCAGGCCATCCCTCCACTTT.

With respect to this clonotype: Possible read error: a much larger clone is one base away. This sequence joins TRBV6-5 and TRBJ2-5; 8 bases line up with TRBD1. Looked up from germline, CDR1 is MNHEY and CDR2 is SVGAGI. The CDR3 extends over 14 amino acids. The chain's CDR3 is CAISYSTTGDSQYF. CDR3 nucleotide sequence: TGTGCCATCAGTTACTCGACGACAGGGGATTCCCAGTACTTC.

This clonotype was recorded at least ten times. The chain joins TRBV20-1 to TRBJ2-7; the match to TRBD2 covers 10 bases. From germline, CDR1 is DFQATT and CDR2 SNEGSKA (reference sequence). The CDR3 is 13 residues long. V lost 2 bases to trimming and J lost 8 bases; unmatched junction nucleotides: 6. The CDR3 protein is CSARPGLAFKQYF. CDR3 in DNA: TGCAGTGCTAGACCGGGACTAGCGTTCAAGCAGTACTTC.

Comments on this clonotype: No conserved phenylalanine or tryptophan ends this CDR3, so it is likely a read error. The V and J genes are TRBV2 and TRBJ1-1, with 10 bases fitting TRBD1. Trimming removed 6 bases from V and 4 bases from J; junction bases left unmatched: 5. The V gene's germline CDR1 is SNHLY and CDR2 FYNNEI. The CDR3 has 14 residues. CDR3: CASSWGQGSTEAFS. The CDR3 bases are TGTGCCAGCAGCTGGGGACAGGGGAGCACTGAAGCTTTCTCT.

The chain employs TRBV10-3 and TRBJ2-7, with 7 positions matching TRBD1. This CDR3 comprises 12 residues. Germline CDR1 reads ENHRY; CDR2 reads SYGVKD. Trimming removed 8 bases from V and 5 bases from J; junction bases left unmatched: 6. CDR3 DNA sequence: TGTGCCATCTCATCGACAGGGAACGAGCAGTACTTC. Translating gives CAISSTGNEQYF.

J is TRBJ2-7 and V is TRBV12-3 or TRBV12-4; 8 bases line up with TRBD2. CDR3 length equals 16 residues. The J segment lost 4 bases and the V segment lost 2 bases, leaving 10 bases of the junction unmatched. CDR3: CASSLIAGGGLYEQYF. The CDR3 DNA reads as TGTGCCAGCAGTTTAATCGCGGGAGGTGGGTTGTACGAGCAGTACTTC.

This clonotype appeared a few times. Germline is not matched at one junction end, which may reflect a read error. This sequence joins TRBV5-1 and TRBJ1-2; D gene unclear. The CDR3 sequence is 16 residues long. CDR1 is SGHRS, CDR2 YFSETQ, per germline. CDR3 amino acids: CASSFSPPDAFYGYTF. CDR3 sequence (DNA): TGTGCCAGCAGCTTCAGCCCCCCGGACGCCTTCTATGGCTACACCTTC.

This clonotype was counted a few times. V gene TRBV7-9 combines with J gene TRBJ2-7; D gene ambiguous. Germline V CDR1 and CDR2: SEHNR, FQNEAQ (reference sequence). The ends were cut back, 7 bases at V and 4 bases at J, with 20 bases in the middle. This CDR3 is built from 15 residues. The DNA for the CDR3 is TGTGCCAGCATCCTACCACCCCACTTCGGGTACGAGCAGTACTTC. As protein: CASILPPHFGYEQYF.

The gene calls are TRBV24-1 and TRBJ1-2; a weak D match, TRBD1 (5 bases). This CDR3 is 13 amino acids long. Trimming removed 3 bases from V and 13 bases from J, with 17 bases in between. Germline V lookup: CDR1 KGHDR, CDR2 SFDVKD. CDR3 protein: CATSDRGAKGGTF. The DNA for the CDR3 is TGTGCCACCAGTGATCGAGGGGCGAAAGGTGGCACCTTC.

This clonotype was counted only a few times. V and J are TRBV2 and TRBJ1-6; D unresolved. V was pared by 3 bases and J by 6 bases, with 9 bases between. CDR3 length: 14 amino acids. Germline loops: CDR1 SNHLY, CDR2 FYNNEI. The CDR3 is CASSEGFPNSPLHF. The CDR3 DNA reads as TGTGCCAGCAGTGAGGGATTCCCTAATTCACCCCTCCACTTT.

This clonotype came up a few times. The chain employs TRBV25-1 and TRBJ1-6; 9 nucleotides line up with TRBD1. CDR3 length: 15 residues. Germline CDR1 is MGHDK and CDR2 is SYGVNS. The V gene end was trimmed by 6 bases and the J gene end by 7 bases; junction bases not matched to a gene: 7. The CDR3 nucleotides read TGTGCCAGCAGGATACCGGGACAGGGAAATTCACCCCTCCACTTT. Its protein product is CASRIPGQGNSPLHF.

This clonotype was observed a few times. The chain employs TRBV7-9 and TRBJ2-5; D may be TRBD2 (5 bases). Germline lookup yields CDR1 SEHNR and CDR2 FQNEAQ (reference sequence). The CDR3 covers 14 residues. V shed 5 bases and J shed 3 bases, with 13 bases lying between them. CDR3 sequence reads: CASSTWRPKETQYF. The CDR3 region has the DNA TGTGCCAGCAGCACTTGGAGGCCCAAAGAGACCCAGTACTTC.

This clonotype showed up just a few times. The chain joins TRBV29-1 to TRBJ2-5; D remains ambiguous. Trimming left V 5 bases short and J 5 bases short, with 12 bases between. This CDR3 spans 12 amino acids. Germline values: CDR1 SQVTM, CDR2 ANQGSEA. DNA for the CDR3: TGCAGCGTTTTCCTTAAACGGGAGACCCAGTACTTC. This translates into CSVFLKRETQYF.

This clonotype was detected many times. This CDR3 reads CASSVDGTNYGYTF. The CDR3 DNA reads as TGTGCCAGCAGCGTAGATGGGACTAACTATGGCTACACCTTC. The chain links TRBV9 to TRBJ1-2, with D unclear. V was pared by 0 bases and J by 0 bases, with 6 bases between. Germline loops: CDR1 SGDLS, CDR2 YYNGEE. The CDR3 runs to 14 residues. The variable domain in full, with the rest retrieved from reference TRBV9 and TRBJ1-2, is DSGVTQTPKHLITATGQRVTLRCSPRSGDLSVYWYQQSLDQGLQFLIQYYNGEERAKGNILERFSAQQFPDLHSELNLSSLELGDSALYFCASSVDGTNYGYTFGSGTRLTVV.

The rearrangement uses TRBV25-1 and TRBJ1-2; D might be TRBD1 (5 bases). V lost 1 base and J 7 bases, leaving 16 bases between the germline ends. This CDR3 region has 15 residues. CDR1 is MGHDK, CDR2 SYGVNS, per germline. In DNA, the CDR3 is TGTGCCAGCAGTGAATTTGGAGGGGCCATCTCTGGCTACACCTTC. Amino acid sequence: CASSEFGGAISGYTF.

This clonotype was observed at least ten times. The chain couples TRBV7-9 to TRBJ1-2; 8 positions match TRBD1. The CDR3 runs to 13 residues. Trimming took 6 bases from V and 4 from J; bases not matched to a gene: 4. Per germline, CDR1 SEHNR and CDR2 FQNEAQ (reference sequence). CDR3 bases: TGTGCCAGCAGACGGACAGGGACCTATGGCTACACCTTC. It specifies CASRRTGTYGYTF.

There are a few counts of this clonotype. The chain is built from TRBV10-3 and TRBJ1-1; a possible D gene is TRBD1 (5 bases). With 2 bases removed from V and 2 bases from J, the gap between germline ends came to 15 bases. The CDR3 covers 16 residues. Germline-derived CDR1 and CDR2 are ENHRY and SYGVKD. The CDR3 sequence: CAISEGQLRRNTEAFF. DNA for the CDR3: TGTGCCATCAGTGAGGGACAACTCCGTAGAAACACTGAAGCTTTCTTT.

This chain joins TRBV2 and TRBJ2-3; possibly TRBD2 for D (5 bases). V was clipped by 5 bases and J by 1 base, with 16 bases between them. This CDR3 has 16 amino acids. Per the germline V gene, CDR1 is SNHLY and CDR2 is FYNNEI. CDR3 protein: CASSRWERVGTDTQYF. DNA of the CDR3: TGTGCCAGCAGTCGGTGGGAGAGAGTGGGCACAGATACGCAGTATTTT.

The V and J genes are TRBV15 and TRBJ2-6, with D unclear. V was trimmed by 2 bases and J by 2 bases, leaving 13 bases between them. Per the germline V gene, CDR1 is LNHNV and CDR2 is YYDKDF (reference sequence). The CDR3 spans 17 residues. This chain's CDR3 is CATSRPLGDTGANVLTF. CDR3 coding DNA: TGTGCCACCAGCAGACCCTTAGGCGACACTGGGGCCAACGTCCTGACTTTC. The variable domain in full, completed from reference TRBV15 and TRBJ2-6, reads DAMVIQNPRYQVTQFGKPVTLSCSQTLNHNVMYWYQQKSSQAPKLLFHYYDKDFNNEADTPDNFQSRRPNTSFCFLDIRSPGLGDTAMYLCATSRPLGDTGANVLTFGAGSRLTVL.

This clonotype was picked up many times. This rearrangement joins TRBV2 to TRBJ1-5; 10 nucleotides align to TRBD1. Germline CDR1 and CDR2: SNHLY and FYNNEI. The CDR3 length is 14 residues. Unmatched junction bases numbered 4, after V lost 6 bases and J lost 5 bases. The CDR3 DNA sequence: TGTGCCAGCAGATTGGACAGGGGGGATCAGCCCCAGCATTTT. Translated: CASRLDRGDQPQHF.

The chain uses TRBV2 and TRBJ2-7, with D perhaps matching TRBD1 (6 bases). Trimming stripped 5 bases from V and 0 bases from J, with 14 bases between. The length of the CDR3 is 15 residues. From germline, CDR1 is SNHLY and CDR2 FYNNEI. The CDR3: CASSNSQGLSYEQYF. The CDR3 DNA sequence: TGTGCCAGCAGTAACTCACAGGGCCTCTCCTACGAGCAGTACTTC.

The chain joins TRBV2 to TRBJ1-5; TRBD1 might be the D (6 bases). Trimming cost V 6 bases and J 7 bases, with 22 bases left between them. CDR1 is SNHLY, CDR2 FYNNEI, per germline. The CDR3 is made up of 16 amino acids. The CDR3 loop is CASSPRANRVWQPQHF. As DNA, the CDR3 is TGTGCCAGCAGCCCAAGGGCCAACAGGGTTTGGCAGCCCCAGCATTTT.

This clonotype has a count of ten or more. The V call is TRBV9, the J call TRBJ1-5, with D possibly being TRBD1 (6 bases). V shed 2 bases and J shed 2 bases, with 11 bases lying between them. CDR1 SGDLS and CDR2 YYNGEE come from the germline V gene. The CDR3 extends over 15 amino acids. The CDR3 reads CASSVGGFGNQPQHF. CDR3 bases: TGTGCCAGCAGCGTGGGGGGCTTTGGCAATCAGCCCCAGCATTTT.

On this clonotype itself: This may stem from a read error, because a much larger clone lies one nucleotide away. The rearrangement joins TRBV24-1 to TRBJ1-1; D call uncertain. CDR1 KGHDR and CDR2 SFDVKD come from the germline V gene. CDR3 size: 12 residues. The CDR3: CAASDPGSRAFF. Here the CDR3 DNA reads TGTGCCGCCAGTGACCCCGGGTCAAGGGCTTTCTTT.